The rows below give T cell receptor beta chains drawn from one sample of a study of T cell responses to AZD1222 COVID-19 vaccine. Method: immunoSEQ multiplex PCR; TCRdb's copy keeps in-frame clones and lacks some. Of about 200,000 clones listed, around 93% are singletons. Sequenced material: peripheral blood, taken on day 0 of MenACWY control vaccination. These receptors came from an adult in good health. Each CDR3 is given without its conserved first and last residue. Clone sizes are given selectively: once, few, many, or a class where the clone is expanded.

clone_size | v_call | cdr3_aa
NA | TRBV30 | AWSVAGAHRNPGRGLH
NA | TRBV3-1/TRBV3-2 | ASSQDPLAGKYNEQF
NA | TRBV20-1 | SASERGFYEQY
NA | TRBV6-1 | ATKLGENSGNTIY
once | TRBV5-4 | ASSFNSGQGGGYT
NA | TRBV19 | ASSIRGEQF
NA | TRBV2 | ASSEFSDEQF
NA | TRBV9 | ASSVDARGSYTQY
NA | TRBV19 | ASSSQTSGELF
NA | TRBV27 | ASQLGQGAGGYT
NA | TRBV13 | ASNSGRRKSGNTIY
NA | TRBV10-3 | AISEGTAVAYNEQF
once | TRBV6-5 | ASSYSSGRDYEQY
NA | TRBV12-3/TRBV12-4 | ASSLEQAGELF
NA | TRBV18 | ASSQKQGALGYT
NA | TRBV3-1/TRBV3-2 | ASSQRSRTGAGNTIY
NA | TRBV9 | ASSAGISTDTQY
NA | TRBV2 | ASRVAGVYEQY
NA | TRBV28 | ASNQVGDGNTEAF
NA | TRBV29-1 | SVTLGGEGGYT
NA | TRBV6-5 | ASSSGTGGSKTQY
NA | TRBV24-1 | ATSDPSGIQETQY
NA | TRBV6-5 | ASRTTDRGLREQY
NA | TRBV3-1/TRBV3-2 | ASSLGQGKNIQY
NA | TRBV28 | ASSSDRVYEKLF
NA | TRBV15 | ATSRDLGRGQETQY
NA | TRBV29-1 | SVGGTGASGYT
NA | TRBV6-5 | ASSRQGTGYGYT
NA | TRBV5-1 | ASRHDFSANLYEQY
NA | TRBV12-3/TRBV12-4 | ASSAGNSPLH
NA | TRBV5-4 | ASSLPAASGNTIY
NA | TRBV5-1 | ASSTGGGNEKLF
NA | TRBV30 | AWSATGETQY
NA | TRBV20-1 | SAIDRVGYT
NA | TRBV5-1 | ASSSKIGHYNSPLH
NA | TRBV6-5 | ASRTDSTPFQPQH
NA | TRBV5-4 | ASSLAVFDAGGSYNSPLH
NA | TRBV11-2 | ASSSLSGYGNTIY
NA | TRBV2 | ASSGRPSAGYT
NA | TRBV19 | ASSTQGTGANVLT
NA | TRBV6-6 | ASSYLPDYGYT
NA | TRBV4-3 | ASSQMDRVNGYT